The table lists the clone carrying this T cell receptor (beta chain) with a few counts. This entry comes from a study of regulatory T cells in long-lasting Graves disease. This CDR3 comprises 13 residues. The germline CDR1 and CDR2 sequences are LNHDA and SQIVND (reference sequence). Trimming cost V 6 bases and J 4 bases; bases outside gene matches: 0. Stated time point: newly diagnosed GD, antithyroid drugs for less than 3 months. Scientists built the TCR library using RNA that was extracted from PBMCs. To make TCR beta libraries, researchers used iRepertoire HTBI primers and Arm-PCR of CDR3 regions. TCRdb used MiXCR to reprocess the multiplex PCR reads, holding one entry per CDR3 protein. This table has around 500,000 distinct CDR3 sequences, roughly 15% appearing once. These records were also assigned to another study, of T cells in Graves' hyperthyroidism and ophthalmopathy.

The receptor's source is a woman aged 40 to 65 with Graves disease. The chain employs TRBV19 and TRBJ2-2, with 9 bases fitting TRBD1. The sample was peripheral blood mononuclear cells (PBMCs), taken at new diagnosis, from a patient treated with antithyroid drugs. The CDR3 DNA follows: TGTGCCAGTAGGGACAGGGGCACCGGGGAGCTGTTTTTT. Protein: CASRDRGTGELFF.